One and the same sample provided the 8 T cell receptor beta chains below, sequenced in a study of shared clonotypes between healthy human individuals. The assay was immunoSEQ multiplex PCR, and TCRdb's table has in-frame clones only and misses some. The table has about 2.3 million clones, about 90% seen once. Sequenced material: naive CD4+ T cells from PBMCs. The subset was: CD45RA+ positively selected. All receptors come from a man between 18 and 35 years old in good health. Some clones in this sample may be carry-over from other donors' samples.

The chain has TRBV28 and TRBJ1-5; no firm D call. With 9 bases removed from V and 6 bases from J, the gap between germline ends came to 21 bases. Germline CDR1 is MDHEN and CDR2 is SYDVKM. CDR3 size: 15 residues. The CDR3 loop is CASNRLGLLVQPQHF. DNA for the CDR3: TGTGCCAGTAACCGCTTGGGGTTGTTAGTTCAGCCCCAGCATTTT.

The CDR3 DNA reads as TGCGCCAGCAGCTTGGCCTTAGCGGGAGGGGAAGAGACCCAGTACTTC. This translates into CASSLALAGGEETQYF. V gene TRBV5-1 combines with J gene TRBJ2-5; 11 bases line up with TRBD2. Germline CDR1 SGHRS, CDR2 YFSETQ. V shed 0 bases and J 3 bases; nucleotides not matched to a gene: 4. There are 16 residues in the CDR3.

V usage is TRBV5-1 and J usage is TRBJ2-1, with a possible D match to TRBD2 (5 bases). Trimming removed 5 bases at V and 0 bases at J, with 15 bases between. Germline loops: CDR1 SGHRS, CDR2 YFSETQ. The length of the CDR3 is 16 residues. CDR3 DNA sequence: TGCGCCAGCAGTTATGGACTCCGGAGCTCCTACAATGAGCAGTTCTTC. Residues: CASSYGLRSSYNEQFF.

J is TRBJ2-3 and V is TRBV9; D is possibly TRBD2 (6 bases). V lost 0 bases and J lost 0, with 14 bases in between. CDR3 size: 17 residues. Looked up from germline, CDR1 is SGDLS and CDR2 is YYNGEE. CDR3: CASSVAEGTASTDTQYF. CDR3 DNA sequence: TGTGCCAGCAGCGTAGCGGAGGGAACTGCTAGCACAGATACGCAGTATTTT.

The chain links TRBV30 to TRBJ2-3; D is perhaps TRBD2 (5 bases). Trimming left V 0 bases short and J 0 bases short, with 10 bases between. The CDR3 covers 15 residues. Germline assignment: CDR1 GTSNPN and CDR2 SVGIG (reference sequence). The CDR3, as DNA: TGTGCCTGGAGTGTCTGGGGAGCGAGCACAGATACGCAGTATTTT. This encodes CAWSVWGASTDTQYF.

The chain couples TRBV5-4 to TRBJ2-6; TRBD2 aligns across 9 bases. V gave up 4 bases and J gave up 0 bases; unmatched junction bases: 8. Germline V gene lookup returns CDR1 SGHNT and CDR2 YYREEE (reference sequence). The CDR3 contains 18 residues. Here the CDR3 reads CASSQGPGLASGANVLTF. The CDR3 DNA sequence: TGTGCCAGCAGCCAAGGCCCGGGACTAGCCTCTGGGGCCAACGTCCTGACTTTC.

J is TRBJ1-2 and V is TRBV6-5; TRBD1 is a possible D gene (5 bases). CDR3 length: 14 residues. The ends were cut back, 2 bases at V and 7 bases at J, with 14 bases in the middle. In germline, CDR1 is MNHEY, CDR2 SVGAGI. The CDR3 is CASSYLPAQGGYTF. In DNA form, the CDR3 reads TGTGCCAGCAGTTACCTTCCGGCCCAGGGTGGCTACACCTTC.

The genes are TRBV30 and TRBJ2-1; D may be TRBD1 (8 bases). There are 15 residues in the CDR3. Germline V gives CDR1 GTSNPN, CDR2 SVGIG (reference sequence). Deletions cut 0 bases from V and 4 bases from J, with 13 bases between. In nucleotides, the CDR3 is TGTGCCTGGAGTGTACAGGGGGGGAGGTACAATGAGCAGTTCTTC. Its translation is CAWSVQGGRYNEQFF.